This T cell receptor (beta chain) was sequenced during a study of cytotoxic CD8 clonotypes in ibrutinib-treated CLL. V shed 0 bases and J shed 8 bases, with 16 bases lying between them. Germline CDR1 and CDR2: SGHRS and YFSETQ. The CDR3 is 15 residues long. The sample holds a few counts of this clone. Using immunoSEQ multiplex PCR, the repertoire was profiled, and TCRdb retains in-frame clones only, with some absent. Of approximately 100,000 clones listed, about 78% are singletons. The chain links TRBV5-1 to TRBJ2-3, with D tentatively TRBD1 (6 bases). This TCR derives from a human donor with chronic lymphocytic leukemia. The specimen comprised PBMCs, sampled after 12 months of ibrutinib treatment. This CDR3 reads CASSLDDRPPTTQYF. CDR3 DNA: TGCGCCAGCAGCTTGGATGACAGGCCGCCGACTACGCAGTATTTT.